The clone carrying this T cell receptor (beta chain) has a single count. The record originates from a study of cytomegalovirus exposure and HLA in healthy donors. Researchers ran the PCR with 60 Vbeta and 13 Jbeta primers. Data came from immunoSEQ multiplex PCR; TCRdb stores just in-frame clones and leaves some out. This table has approximately 160,000 clones, approximately 80% appearing once. The germline V gene encodes CDR1 MNHNY and CDR2 SVGAGI (reference sequence). This CDR3 has 14 residues. V dropped 8 bases and J dropped 5 bases, with 18 bases sitting between them. Sequenced material: PBMCs. J is TRBJ1-1 and V is TRBV6-6, with D possibly matching TRBD1 (5 bases). The source is a woman in her twenties or thirties in good health and CMV-seronegative. The CDR3 spells CASCQGGGGTEAFF. For the CDR3, the DNA is TGTGCCAGCTGTCAGGGTGGGGGAGGGACTGAAGCTTTCTTT.